This TCR beta chain stems from a study of T cell responses to AZD1222 COVID-19 vaccine. Study-wide results and caveats: With two AZD1222 doses given, Spike-specific TCR breadth and depth both rose.

In germline, CDR1 is SNHLY, CDR2 FYNNEI. Trimming stripped 4 bases from V and 8 bases from J, with 14 bases between. The CDR3 is 14 amino acids. Method: immunoSEQ multiplex PCR; TCRdb's copy keeps in-frame clones and lacks some. The sample carries around 200,000 clones, 90% to 95% recorded once. About this clone: Its antigen is still unknown.

The genes are TRBV2 and TRBJ1-4; D ambiguous. This specimen was peripheral blood, taken 28 days after the second dose of the MenACWY control vaccine. This clonotype was obtained from an adult who received the MenACWY meningococcal vaccine as a control. DNA of the CDR3: TGTGCCAGCAGTGGGTCTAGGAGGGCGGAAAAACTGTTTTTT. Translated: CASSGSRRAEKLFF.